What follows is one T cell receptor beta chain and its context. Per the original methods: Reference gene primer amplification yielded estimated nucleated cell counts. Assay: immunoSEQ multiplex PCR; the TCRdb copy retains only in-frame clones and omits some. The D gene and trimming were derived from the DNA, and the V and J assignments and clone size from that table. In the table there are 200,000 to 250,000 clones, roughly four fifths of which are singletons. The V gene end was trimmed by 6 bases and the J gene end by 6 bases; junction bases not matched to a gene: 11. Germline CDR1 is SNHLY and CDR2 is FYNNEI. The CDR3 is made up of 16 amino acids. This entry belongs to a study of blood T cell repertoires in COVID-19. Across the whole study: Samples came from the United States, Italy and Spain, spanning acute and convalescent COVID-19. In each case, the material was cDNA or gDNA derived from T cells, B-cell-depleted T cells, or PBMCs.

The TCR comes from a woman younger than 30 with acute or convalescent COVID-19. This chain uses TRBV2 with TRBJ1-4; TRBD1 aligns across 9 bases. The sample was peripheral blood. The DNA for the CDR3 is TGTGCCAGCAGCCGCGGACAGGGGAACAATTATGAAAAACTGTTTTTT. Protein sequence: CASSRGQGNNYEKLFF.